The next 6 T cell receptor beta chains were all read from a single sample in a study of shared clonotypes between healthy human individuals (dated by TCRdb to 2018 to 2020). Libraries were constructed by the immunoSEQ multiplex PCR assay. In TCRdb, the immuneACCESS table is reduced to in-frame sequences with V and J assigned. These tables do not hold every clone; where another copy was compared, an unresolved V gene accounts for under half, and the others remain unexplained. Recorded for this sample are 2 million to 2.5 million clones; just under 95% of them occurred a single time. 0.9% to 1.4% of the sample goes to the ten largest clones. For the CD8 naive samples, CD45RO-negative cells were positively selected for CCR7, yielding a CD45RA+CCR7+ population from which TemRA cells were excluded. Material for sequencing was naive CD8+ T cells sorted from blood. What this sample's cell subset or site label stands for: CD45RA+CCR7+. The receptors come from a man younger than 35 in good health.

V is TRBV4-3 and J is TRBJ1-5; possibly TRBD1 for D (5 bases). Deletions cut 4 bases from V and 4 bases from J, with 14 bases between. Germline assignment: CDR1 LGHNA and CDR2 YSLEER. CDR3 length: 15 residues. The CDR3 DNA reads TGCGCCAGCAGCCTCGCTTGGGGGGGTAATCAGCCCCAGCATTTT. Translating it yields CASSLAWGGNQPQHF.

Concerning this clone: The same CDR3 is also encoded by other DNA sequences in this sample. The chain recombines TRBV19 with TRBJ1-6; no clear D gene. The CDR3 is made up of 11 amino acids. Per germline, CDR1 LNHDA and CDR2 SQIVND (reference sequence). The germline V and J ends were trimmed by 3 bases and 9 bases, with 3 bases remaining between them. CDR3 sequence reads: CASSMGSPLHF. The CDR3 nucleotides are TGTGCCAGTAGTATGGGTTCACCCCTCCACTTT.

The V call is TRBV7-9, the J call TRBJ2-6; D gene unclear. From germline, CDR1 is SEHNR and CDR2 FQNEAQ (reference sequence). V lost 8 bases and J 7 bases, leaving 9 bases between the germline ends. The CDR3 extends over 12 amino acids. As DNA, the CDR3 is TGTGCCAGCCCCCACGAAGCCAACGTCCTGACTTTC. Translating gives CASPHEANVLTF.

The chain has TRBV19 and TRBJ1-2, with D unresolved. The CDR3 contains 13 residues. Per germline, CDR1 LNHDA and CDR2 SQIVND (reference sequence). V was pared by 6 bases and J by 8 bases, with 16 bases between. CDR3 DNA sequence: TGTGCCAGTAGCGCCGGACTACAACTCGGCTACACCTTC. It specifies CASSAGLQLGYTF.

The V and J genes are TRBV10-3 and TRBJ2-7, with D uncertain. The V gene lost 11 bases and the J gene lost 6 bases, with 17 bases spanning the gap. Germline V gene sequence: CDR1 ENHRY, CDR2 SYGVKD. The CDR3 totals 12 residues. This CDR3 is CAGKDSLGEQYF. The DNA for the CDR3 is TGTGCCGGAAAGGATTCCCTAGGCGAGCAGTACTTC.

This chain uses TRBV6-6 with TRBJ1-5; D gene unclear. Germline values: CDR1 MNHNY, CDR2 SVGAGI (reference sequence). V was clipped by 2 bases and J by 7 bases, with 18 bases between them. This CDR3 is 16 amino acids long. The chain's CDR3 is CASSYLVQAPDQPQHF. The CDR3 nucleotides read TGTGCCAGCAGTTACCTCGTCCAAGCACCCGACCAGCCCCAGCATTTT.